This T cell receptor beta chain was captured by sequencing in a study of spatial heterogeneity in lung cancer. In the study overall: In raw reads, more than eight appearances on average were recorded for each unique TCR and UMI combination.

Only a few counts were recorded for this clonotype. Germline assignment: CDR1 SGHDT and CDR2 YYEEEE. Trimming pared 5 bases from V and 5 bases from J, leaving 11 bases between. The CDR3 loop spans 13 amino acids. Each molecule of TCR cDNA was tagged with one unique molecular identifier. TCRdb used MiXCR to reprocess the 5' RACE reads, holding one entry per CDR3 protein. Seen here are 40,000 to 50,000 distinct CDR3 sequences, about 13% observed once, and the top ten hold 55% to 65%. Time point described: sample taken at primary tumor resection. Whole RNA was taken from tumor, nontumor lung or frozen PBMC; it was then sequenced unsorted. Donors were roughly 70 untreated early-stage non-small cell lung cancer patients.

V gene TRBV5-6 combines with J gene TRBJ1-5; D call uncertain. Sequenced here: PBMCs, sampled at surgery. The clonotype originates from a male donor with early-stage non-small cell lung cancer. The CDR3 sequence: CASSLAGYQPQHF. DNA for the CDR3: TGTGCCAGCAGTCTGGCGGGGTATCAGCCCCAGCATTTT.